This T cell receptor (beta chain) was sequenced for a study of T cells in Graves' hyperthyroidism and ophthalmopathy. There were TCR beta CDR3 regions amplified from RNA transcripts. HTBI primers drove first-round RT-PCR of the TCR CDR3. One entry per CDR3 protein, called by TCRdb with MiXCR from the multiplex PCR reads. Here the sample spans 250,000 or so distinct CDR3 sequences, roughly 15% being singletons. Hyperthyroidism, newly diagnosed and lasting under 2 months, affected patients aged 18 to 65. The origin of this receptor is a woman aged 45-65 years with Graves' hyperthyroidism that later progressed to Graves' ophthalmopathy. The source material was blood.

The CDR3 loop is CASSLTMVGGDEKLFF. The CDR3 DNA reads TGTGCCAGCAGCTTAACAATGGTAGGGGGTGATGAAAAACTGTTTTTT. The V call is TRBV7-9, the J call TRBJ1-4; D is possibly TRBD1 (6 bases). This CDR3 has 16 residues. V was clipped by 2 bases and J by 6 bases, with 16 bases between them. Per germline, CDR1 SEHNR and CDR2 FQNEAQ (reference sequence).